These T cell receptor beta chains were read from a single sample in a study of graft-versus-host responses after intestinal transplantation. The data were produced by immunoSEQ multiplex PCR, yet TCRdb's version contains in-frame clones alone and is incomplete. The data hold 20,000 to 25,000 clones, with 35% to 50% observed a single time. The material sequenced was alloreactive CD8+ T cells from a mixed lymphocyte reaction culture, taken before intestinal transplant. The source of these receptors is a human patient who received an intestinal transplant. The CDR3 runs from the conserved cysteine through the conserved F or W. The D gene is left open where the match is weak. The listing skips clone size in some rows; elsewhere it reads once, few, many or a size class.

>once|TRBV10-3|-|TRBJ2-1
CAIKGTDYNEQFF
TGTGCCATCAAGGGGACGGATTACAATGAGCAGTTCTTC
>-|TRBV6-6|TRBD1|TRBJ2-1
CASSFRGLTGDEQFF
TGTGCCAGCAGTTTCCGAGGGCTTACAGGGGATGAGCAGTTCTTC
>-|TRBV30|-|TRBJ2-3
CAWSYWGEYTDTQYF
TGTGCCTGGAGCTACTGGGGGGAGTACACAGATACGCAGTATTTT
>-|TRBV9|-|TRBJ1-6
CASSVAQINSPLHF
TGTGCCAGCAGCGTGGCACAGATTAATTCACCCCTCCACTTT
>medium-sized|TRBV7-2|TRBD1|TRBJ1-2
CASSLVGGTDPYTF
TGTGCCAGCAGCTTAGTAGGGGGGACAGACCCCTACACCTTC
>few|TRBV29-1|TRBD1|TRBJ2-7
CSVEDPWTGSYEQYF
TGCAGCGTTGAAGATCCTTGGACAGGGTCCTACGAGCAGTACTTC
>-|TRBV27|-|TRBJ2-7
CASKMTHSYEQYF
TGTGCCAGCAAGATGACACATTCCTACGAGCAGTACTTC
>once|TRBV19|TRBD2|TRBJ2-7
CASTIGGGLDEQYF
TGTGCCAGTACGATAGGCGGGGGTTTGGACGAGCAGTACTTC
>few|TRBV5-1|TRBD1|TRBJ2-1
CASSSTGDSYNEQFF
TGCGCCAGCAGCTCGACAGGGGACTCCTACAATGAGCAGTTCTTC
>-|TRBV7-2|TRBD2|TRBJ2-5
CASSLGGLAGETQYF
TGTGCCAGCAGCCTAGGCGGGTTAGCGGGAGAGACCCAGTACTTC
>few|TRBV7-2|TRBD2|TRBJ2-1
CASSLEAGVYNEQFF
TGTGCCAGCAGCTTAGAAGCGGGGGTTTACAATGAGCAGTTCTTC
>few|TRBV28|TRBD2|TRBJ2-3
CASSLAGGPVADTQYF
TGTGCCAGCAGTTTAGCGGGAGGGCCGGTGGCAGATACGCAGTATTTT
>-|TRBV5-1|TRBD1|TRBJ1-2
CASSLGQGPNYGYTF
TGCGCCAGCAGCTTGGGACAGGGTCCTAACTATGGCTACACCTTC
>medium-sized|TRBV4-1|-|TRBJ1-5
CASSQEAGSPGNQPQHF
TGCGCCAGCAGCCAAGAGGCGGGCTCGCCAGGGAATCAGCCCCAGCATTTT
>-|TRBV19|TRBD2|TRBJ2-1
CASSVQGLAGVSDEQFF
TGTGCCAGTAGTGTTCAGGGACTAGCGGGAGTTAGCGATGAGCAGTTCTTC
>-|TRBV6-4|-|TRBJ1-5
CASSDYLGQPQHF
TGTGCCAGCAGTGACTACTTGGGTCAGCCCCAGCATTTT
>-|TRBV30|-|TRBJ1-1
CAGTNTEAFF
TGTGCCGGCACGAACACTGAAGCTTTCTTT
>medium-sized|TRBV29-1|-|TRBJ2-7
CSVLAAVGVHEQYF
TGCAGCGTCCTGGCGGCGGTCGGGGTCCACGAGCAGTACTTC
>few|TRBV27|-|TRBJ2-7
CASSYEQYF
TGTGCCAGCAGTTACGAGCAGTACTTC
>-|TRBV30|-|TRBJ2-3
CAWNWGGSDTQYF
TGTGCCTGGAATTGGGGTGGATCAGATACGCAGTATTTT
>-|TRBV28|TRBD1|TRBJ1-1
CASQGATGGQGNEAFF
TGTGCCAGCCAGGGGGCGACCGGGGGACAGGGGAATGAAGCTTTCTTT
>-|TRBV7-5|-|TRBJ1-2
CARTKVGKTYGYTF
TGTGCCAGAACGAAAGTAGGAAAGACCTATGGCTACACCTTC
>-|TRBV6-6|-|TRBJ2-5
CASSYSRQGETQYF
TGTGCCAGCAGTTACTCCAGGCAGGGGGAGACCCAGTACTTC
>medium-sized|TRBV28|-|TRBJ1-4
CASSFGLELFF
TGTGCCAGCAGTTTCGGACTGGAACTGTTTTTT
>-|TRBV7-9|-|TRBJ1-2
CASSFGGEHYGYTF
TGTGCCAGCAGCTTCGGCGGGGAACACTATGGCTACACCTTC
>medium-sized|TRBV19|TRBD1|TRBJ2-7
CASSRTGNSYEQYF
TGTGCCAGTTCCAGGACAGGGAACTCCTACGAGCAGTACTTC
>-|TRBV7-9|-|TRBJ1-3
CASSSLNTIYF
TGTGCCAGCAGCTCTCTCAACACCATATATTTT
>-|TRBV6-1|-|TRBJ1-3
CASRPYRDGNTIYF
TGTGCCAGCAGGCCTTACAGGGATGGGAACACCATATATTTT
>few|TRBV9|-|TRBJ2-5
CASSVRLQETQYF
TGTGCCAGCAGCGTTCGACTCCAAGAGACCCAGTACTTC
>few|TRBV6-1|-|TRBJ2-4
CASSRDMIAKNIQYF
TGTGCCAGCAGTCGGGACATGATAGCCAAAAACATTCAGTACTTC
>-|TRBV10-3|TRBD1|TRBJ2-5
CATHPGQAIQETQYF
TGTGCCACCCATCCGGGACAGGCAATCCAAGAGACCCAGTACTTC
>-|TRBV5-5|-|TRBJ2-5
CASSLDRLLYQETQYF
TGTGCCAGCAGCCTAGACAGGCTCTTGTACCAAGAGACCCAGTACTTC
>-|TRBV6-5|TRBD1|TRBJ2-1
CASSYRGQDEQFF
TGTGCCAGCAGTTACAGGGGGCAGGATGAGCAGTTCTTC
>-|TRBV2|TRBD1|TRBJ1-5
CASSVQGVKNQPQHF
TGTGCCAGCAGTGTCCAGGGGGTGAAGAATCAGCCCCAGCATTTT
>-|TRBV9|TRBD1|TRBJ1-2
CASSVAGGLNYGYTF
TGTGCCAGCAGCGTAGCAGGGGGGCTTAACTATGGCTACACCTTC
>-|TRBV5-1|-|TRBJ1-3
CASTRDGSRGNTIYF
TGCGCCAGCACTCGCGACGGGTCTAGGGGAAACACCATATATTTT
>few|TRBV19|-|TRBJ1-5
CASSMTGSQPQHF
TGTGCCAGTAGTATGACAGGCTCTCAGCCCCAGCATTTT
>-|TRBV7-6|TRBD2|TRBJ2-1
CASSLLGGTRNEQFF
TGTGCCAGCAGCTTACTGGGGGGGACCCGCAATGAGCAGTTCTTC
>once|TRBV4-2|-|TRBJ2-3
CASSQGTEEDTQYF
TGTGCCAGCAGCCAAGGGACAGAAGAGGATACGCAGTATTTT
>few|TRBV6-6|-|TRBJ1-1
CASSYSRGATEAFF
TGTGCCAGCAGTTACTCGCGGGGGGCCACTGAAGCTTTCTTT
>-|TRBV6-5|TRBD2|TRBJ2-4
CASSPSGRNIQYF
TGTGCCAGCAGCCCTAGCGGGAGGAACATTCAGTACTTC
>many|TRBV19|-|TRBJ2-1
CASSTWGLPYNEQFF
TGTGCCAGTAGTACGTGGGGACTCCCCTACAATGAGCAGTTCTTC
>-|TRBV5-1|-|TRBJ2-3
CASSLGWQGGTDTQYF
TGCGCCAGCAGCTTGGGGTGGCAAGGGGGCACAGATACGCAGTATTTT
>-|TRBV18|TRBD1|TRBJ1-1
CASSPQGTGGGTEAFF
TGTGCCAGCTCACCTCAAGGGACAGGGGGCGGAACTGAAGCTTTCTTT
>-|TRBV5-1|TRBD1|TRBJ2-1
CASTPGTGGSWRAISYNEQFF
TGCGCCAGCACCCCGGGGACAGGGGGCTCATGGAGGGCCATTTCCTACAATGAGCAGTTCTTC
>-|TRBV18|TRBD2|TRBJ2-3
CASSPSAGGPGDTQYF
TGTGCCAGCTCACCTTCGGCGGGAGGGCCGGGAGATACGCAGTATTTT
>-|TRBV7-8|-|TRBJ2-1
CASSPRLDGEQFF
TGTGCCAGCAGCCCCCGACTAGACGGGGAGCAGTTCTTC
>-|TRBV25-1|TRBD2|TRBJ2-1
CASSSQGLLSYNEQFF
TGTGCCAGCAGTTCTCAGGGACTACTCTCCTACAATGAGCAGTTCTTC
>few|TRBV11-3|-|TRBJ2-1
CASSSLAYNEQFF
TGTGCCAGCAGCTCCCTAGCTTACAATGAGCAGTTCTTC
>few|TRBV28|-|TRBJ1-1
CASSLLGFVAAFF
TGTGCCAGCAGTTTATTGGGATTCGTAGCAGCTTTCTTT
>-|TRBV5-3|-|TRBJ1-2
CARSGVYYGYTF
TGTGCCAGATCAGGGGTGTACTATGGCTACACCTTC
>few|TRBV5-6|-|TRBJ1-2
CASSLGPPRNYGYTF
TGTGCCAGCAGCTTAGGGCCACCGAGAAACTATGGCTACACCTTC
>medium-sized|TRBV5-1|TRBD2|TRBJ2-7
CASSWTSGRAYEQYF
TGCGCCAGCAGCTGGACTAGCGGGAGGGCCTACGAGCAGTACTTC
>medium-sized|TRBV7-2|TRBD2|TRBJ2-1
CASSLVRGGNEQFF
TGTGCCAGCAGCTTAGTGCGGGGGGGCAATGAGCAGTTCTTC
>-|TRBV4-1|-|TRBJ2-7
CASSQIVLSYEQYF
TGCGCCAGCAGCCAGATAGTCCTATCCTACGAGCAGTACTTC
>-|TRBV29-1|-|TRBJ2-7
CSVVTSSSSSYEQYF
TGCAGCGTTGTTACATCCTCGTCCAGCTCCTACGAGCAGTACTTC
>-|TRBV19|-|TRBJ1-5
CASSIDSNSYSNQPQHF
TGTGCCAGTAGTATTGACAGCAATTCTTATAGCAATCAGCCCCAGCATTTT
>-|TRBV11-1|-|TRBJ2-2
CASSLQGSGNTGELFF
TGTGCCAGCAGCTTACAGGGTTCGGGAAACACCGGGGAGCTGTTTTTT
>-|TRBV6-6|-|TRBJ2-5
CASKGGLRRETQYF
TGTGCCAGCAAAGGAGGGCTTAGGAGAGAGACCCAGTACTTC
>large|TRBV6-6|-|TRBJ1-5
CASSRNRNQPQHF
TGTGCCAGCAGCCGTAACAGAAATCAGCCCCAGCATTTT